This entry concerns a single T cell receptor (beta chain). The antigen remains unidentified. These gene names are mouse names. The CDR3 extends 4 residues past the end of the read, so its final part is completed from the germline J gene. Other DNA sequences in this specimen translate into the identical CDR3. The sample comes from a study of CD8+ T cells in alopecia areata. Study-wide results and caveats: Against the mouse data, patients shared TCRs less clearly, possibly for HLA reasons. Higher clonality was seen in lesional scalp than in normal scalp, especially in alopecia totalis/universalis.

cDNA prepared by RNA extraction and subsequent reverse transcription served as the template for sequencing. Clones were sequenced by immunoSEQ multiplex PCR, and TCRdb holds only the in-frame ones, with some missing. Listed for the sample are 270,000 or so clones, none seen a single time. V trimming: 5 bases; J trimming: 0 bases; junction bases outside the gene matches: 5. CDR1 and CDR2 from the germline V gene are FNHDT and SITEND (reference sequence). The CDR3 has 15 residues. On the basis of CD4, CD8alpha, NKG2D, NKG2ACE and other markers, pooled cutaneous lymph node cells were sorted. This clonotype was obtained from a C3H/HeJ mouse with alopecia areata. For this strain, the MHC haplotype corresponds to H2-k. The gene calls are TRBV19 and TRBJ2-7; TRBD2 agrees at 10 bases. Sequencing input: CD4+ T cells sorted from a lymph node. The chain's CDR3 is CASSRDWGSSYEQYF. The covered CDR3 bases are TGTGCCAGCAGCCGGGACTGGGGTAGCTCCTAT.